The source of this T cell receptor (beta chain) is a study of control samples from healthy donors and cancer patients. Measured with immunoSEQ multiplex PCR; TCRdb has only the in-frame clones, and not every one. The sample records 200,000 or so clones, about 93% being singletons. The sequence was obtained from a man between 50 and 59 years old in good health. Sequenced input: blood.

CDR3 nucleotides: TGTGCCACTCGAGCGAGGGCAGACTACGAGCAGTACTTC. It encodes CATRARADYEQYF. This chain connects TRBV19 to TRBJ2-7, with a possible D match to TRBD2 (5 bases). Germline-derived CDR1 and CDR2 are LNHDA and SQIVND (reference sequence). The germline V and J ends were trimmed by 10 bases and 3 bases, with 16 bases remaining between them. The CDR3 loop spans 13 amino acids.